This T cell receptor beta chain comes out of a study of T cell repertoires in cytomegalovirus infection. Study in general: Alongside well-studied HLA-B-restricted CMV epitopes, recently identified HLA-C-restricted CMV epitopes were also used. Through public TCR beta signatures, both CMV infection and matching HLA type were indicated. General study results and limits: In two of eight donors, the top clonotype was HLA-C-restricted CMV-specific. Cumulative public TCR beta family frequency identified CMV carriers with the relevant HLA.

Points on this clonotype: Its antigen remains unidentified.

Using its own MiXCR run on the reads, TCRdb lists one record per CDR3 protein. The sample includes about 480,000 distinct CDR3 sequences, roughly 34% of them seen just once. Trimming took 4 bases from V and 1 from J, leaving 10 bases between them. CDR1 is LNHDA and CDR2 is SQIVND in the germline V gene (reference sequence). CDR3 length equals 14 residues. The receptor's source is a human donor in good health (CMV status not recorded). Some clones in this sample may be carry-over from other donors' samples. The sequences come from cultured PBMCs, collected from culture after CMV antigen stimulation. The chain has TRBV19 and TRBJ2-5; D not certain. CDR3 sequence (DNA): TGTGCCAGTAGTACACGACGAAGCCAAGAGACCCAGTACTTC. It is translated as CASSTRRSQETQYF.